This T cell receptor beta chain was identified in a study of T cell responses to AZD1222 COVID-19 vaccine. General study findings and limits: Two AZD1222 administrations were followed by greater Spike-specific TCR breadth and depth.

Only one count was recorded for this clone. Its matching antigen is unknown. This table comes from immunoSEQ multiplex PCR, and its TCRdb copy is limited to in-frame clones, with some not included. The sample includes roughly 84,000 clones, roughly 85% of them seen just once. Investigators merged groups given second doses at roughly 4 or roughly 12 weeks. Germline CDR1 MNHNS, CDR2 SASEGT. Trimming shortened V by 2 bases and J by 12 bases, and 19 bases separated the two germline ends. This CDR3 has 14 amino acids. This specimen consisted of peripheral blood, obtained 28 days after the second AZD1222 dose. This sequence joins TRBV6-1 and TRBJ1-1, with a possible D match to TRBD1 (5 bases). This sequence originates from an adult who received the AZD1222 COVID-19 vaccine. DNA for the CDR3: TGTGCCAGCAGTGAATCGCTAACCCGGGGGGGGTCTTTCTTT. Translation: CASSESLTRGGSFF.